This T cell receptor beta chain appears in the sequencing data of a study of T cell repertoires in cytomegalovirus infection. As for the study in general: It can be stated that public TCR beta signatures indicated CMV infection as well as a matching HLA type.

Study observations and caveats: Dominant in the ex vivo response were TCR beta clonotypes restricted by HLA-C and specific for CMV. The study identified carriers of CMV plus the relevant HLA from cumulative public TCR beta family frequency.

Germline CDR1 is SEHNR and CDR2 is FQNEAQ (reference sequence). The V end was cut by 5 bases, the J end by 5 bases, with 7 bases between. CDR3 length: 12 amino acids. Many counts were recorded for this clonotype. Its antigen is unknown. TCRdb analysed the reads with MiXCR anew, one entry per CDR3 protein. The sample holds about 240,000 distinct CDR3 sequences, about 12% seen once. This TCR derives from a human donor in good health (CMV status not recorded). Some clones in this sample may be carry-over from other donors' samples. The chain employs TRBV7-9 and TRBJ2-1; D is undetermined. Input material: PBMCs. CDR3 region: CASSPWDNEQFF. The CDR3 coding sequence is TGTGCCAGCAGCCCGTGGGACAATGAGCAGTTCTTC.